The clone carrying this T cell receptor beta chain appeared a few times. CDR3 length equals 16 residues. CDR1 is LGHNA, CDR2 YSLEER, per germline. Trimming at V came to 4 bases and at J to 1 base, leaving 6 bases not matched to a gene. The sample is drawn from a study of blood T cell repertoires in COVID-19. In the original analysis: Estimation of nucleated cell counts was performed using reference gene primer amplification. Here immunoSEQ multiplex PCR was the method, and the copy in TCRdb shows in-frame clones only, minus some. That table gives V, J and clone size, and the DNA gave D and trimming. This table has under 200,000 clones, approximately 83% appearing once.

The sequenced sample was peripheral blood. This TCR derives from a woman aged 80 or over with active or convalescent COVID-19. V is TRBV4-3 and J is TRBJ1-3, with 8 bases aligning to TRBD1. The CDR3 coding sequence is TGCGCCAGCAGCCTGGGACAGGTTGGATCTGGAAACACCATATATTTT. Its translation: CASSLGQVGSGNTIYF.